The 11 T cell receptor beta chains presented below share a single source sample, sequenced in a study of OX40 agonist ivuxolimab in advanced cancers. Here immunoSEQ multiplex PCR was the method, and the copy in TCRdb shows in-frame clones only, minus some. The table includes tens of thousands of clones, 80% to 90% detected once. Sequences were derived from CD4+ or CD8+ T cells sorted from blood, sampled in a trial of the OX40 agonist ivuxolimab. Source of these receptors: an adult with an advanced solid tumor such as melanoma, head and neck, liver or kidney cancer.

The J gene is TRBJ2-5, the V gene TRBV7-9; D gene unclear. V was shortened by 0 bases and J by 4 bases, with 6 bases between the two germline ends. CDR3 length: 13 amino acids. Germline loops: CDR1 SEHNR, CDR2 FQNEAQ (reference sequence). CDR3 DNA sequence: TGTGCCAGCAGCTTAGCATGGGGAGAGACCCAGTACTTC. Translating it yields CASSLAWGETQYF.

V and J are TRBV27 and TRBJ2-3, with a weak D call TRBD2 (5 bases). Germline V gene lookup returns CDR1 MNHEY and CDR2 SMNVEV (reference sequence). The CDR3 loop spans 14 amino acids. The V end was cut by 10 bases, the J end by 1 base, with 15 bases between. The CDR3 DNA reads as TGTGCCACCCGTCCTAGCCCCGGCACAGATACGCAGTATTTT. Amino acids: CATRPSPGTDTQYF.

The chain has TRBV9 and TRBJ1-1; TRBD1 is a possible D gene (5 bases). Trimming took off 1 base at V and 10 bases at J, with 14 bases between the two ends. Germline CDR1 and CDR2: SGDLS and YYNGEE. The CDR3 length is 13 residues. The CDR3 loop reads CASSVPDVGPAFF. CDR3 in DNA: TGTGCCAGCAGCGTACCAGACGTGGGGCCAGCTTTCTTT. Based on the CDR3 plus reference TRBV9 and TRBJ1-1, the full variable domain is DSGVTQTPKHLITATGQRVTLRCSPRSGDLSVYWYQQSLDQGLQFLIQYYNGEERAKGNILERFSAQQFPDLHSELNLSSLELGDSALYFCASSVPDVGPAFFGQGTRLTVV.

This clone appeared a single time. The rearrangement joins TRBV11-3 to TRBJ2-1; D may correspond to TRBD1 or TRBD2 (5 bases each). Trimming took 5 bases from V and 6 from J, leaving 14 bases between them. CDR3 length: 14 amino acids. Germline values: CDR1 SGHNT, CDR2 YENEEA. Written as DNA, the CDR3 is TGTGCCAGCAGCAGTGTCGGTGGGGGCAATGAGCAGTTCTTC. Translating it yields CASSSVGGGNEQFF.

The rearrangement uses TRBV27 and TRBJ2-1; D call uncertain. The V gene's germline CDR1 is MNHEY and CDR2 SMNVEV (reference sequence). The germline V and J ends were trimmed by 0 bases and 6 bases, with 9 bases remaining between them. The CDR3 is 14 amino acids. CDR3 residues: CASSLSVLFNEQFF. The CDR3 DNA is TGTGCCAGCAGTTTATCGGTACTGTTCAATGAGCAGTTCTTC.

The J gene is TRBJ1-2, the V gene TRBV13, with D unresolved. Trimming removed 0 bases at V and 5 bases at J, with 4 bases between. This CDR3 is 12 amino acids long. CDR1 is PRHDT and CDR2 is FYEKMQ in the germline V gene (reference sequence). CDR3 protein: CASSLGSYGYTF. Here the CDR3 DNA reads TGTGCCAGCAGCTTAGGGTCTTATGGCTACACCTTC.

The chain recombines TRBV18 with TRBJ2-3; D unresolved. Germline V gene lookup returns CDR1 KGHSH and CDR2 LQKENI. The CDR3 spans 13 residues. Trimming left V 6 bases short and J 1 base short, with 8 bases between. CDR3 residues: CASSRARTDTQYF. For the CDR3, the DNA is TGTGCCAGCTCTCGTGCCCGCACAGATACGCAGTATTTT.

Turning to this clone: Different DNA sequences within this sample yield the same CDR3. V usage is TRBV5-4 and J usage is TRBJ1-5; D ambiguous. CDR1 is SGHNT, CDR2 YYREEE, per germline (reference sequence). There are 13 residues in the CDR3. The germline V and J ends were trimmed by 1 base and 4 bases, with 6 bases remaining between them. The CDR3 sequence is CASSLTPNQPQHF. The CDR3, as DNA: TGTGCCAGCAGCTTGACTCCAAATCAGCCCCAGCATTTT.

The chain has TRBV5-1 and TRBJ2-2; 7 bases match TRBD1. Germline-derived CDR1 and CDR2 are SGHRS and YFSETQ. The V segment lost 0 bases and the J segment 2 bases; nucleotides outside the gene matches: 4. The CDR3 covers 16 residues. The CDR3 spells CASSLVAGGNTGELFF. The CDR3 DNA is TGCGCCAGCAGCTTGGTAGCAGGGGGAAACACCGGGGAGCTGTTTTTT. Full variable domain (remainder filled in from reference TRBV5-1 and TRBJ2-2): KAGVTQTPRYLIKTRGQQVTLSCSPISGHRSVSWYQQTPGQGLQFLFEYFSETQRNKGNFPGRFSGRQFSNSRSEMNVSTLELGDSALYLCASSLVAGGNTGELFFGEGSRLTVL.

The V gene is TRBV5-1, the J gene TRBJ2-4; unclear D gene. The CDR3 has 14 residues. V dropped 0 bases and J dropped 12 bases, with 16 bases sitting between them. From germline, CDR1 is SGHRS and CDR2 YFSETQ. This CDR3 reads CASSLEQGPPYQYF. The DNA of the CDR3 is TGCGCCAGCAGCTTGGAACAAGGCCCCCCCTATCAGTACTTC.

V gene TRBV27 combines with J gene TRBJ2-3, with D perhaps matching TRBD2 (7 bases). V shed 6 bases and J shed 2 bases, with 12 bases lying between them. CDR1 MNHEY and CDR2 SMNVEV come from the germline V gene (reference sequence). This CDR3 region has 14 residues. CDR3 sequence: CASRRGTTTDTQYF. CDR3 sequence (DNA): TGTGCCAGCAGGAGGGGGACTACCACAGATACGCAGTATTTT.